This TCR beta chain comes out of a study of Ad26.COV2.S vaccination and SARS-CoV-2 variants. The CDR3 totals 13 residues. Per germline, CDR1 SGHKS and CDR2 YYEKEE (reference sequence). Trimming shortened V by 5 bases and J by 7 bases, and 13 bases separated the two germline ends. Produced via immunoSEQ multiplex PCR; TCRdb's table is partial and in-frame only. The sample carries under 400,000 clones, 80% to 90% recorded once. The treatment was: some 19 received Ad26.COV2.S at low or high dose, single or two shots; about 5 received placebo; per-sample allocation not given. Sampling took place 63 days after the first vaccine or placebo injection.

The chain carries TRBV5-5 and TRBJ1-5, with D uncertain. This receptor was obtained from a person aged 18-60 years who received the Ad26.COV2.S COVID-19 vaccine or a placebo. This specimen consisted of peripheral blood, obtained in a trial of Ad26.COV2.S vaccine versus placebo. The CDR3 DNA follows: TGTGCCAGCAGGACCGCTCAAGAGCAGCCCCAGCATTTT. Protein: CASRTAQEQPQHF.